The sequence of this T cell receptor beta chain was determined in a study of T cells in Graves' hyperthyroidism and ophthalmopathy. With 1 base clipped from V and 3 bases from J, the junction kept 3 bases outside the gene matches. This CDR3 region has 14 residues. Germline lookup yields CDR1 SGHNT and CDR2 YENEEA. Worth noting for this clonotype: Its target is not known.

What was amplified from RNA transcripts were TCR beta CDR3 regions. The HTBI primer set was used in a first-round RT-PCR of the TCR CDR3. Using its own MiXCR run on the multiplex PCR reads, TCRdb lists one record per CDR3 protein. The sample lists some 600,000 distinct CDR3 sequences; 14% were seen once. In patients aged 18 to 65, hyperthyroidism was newly diagnosed, with duration under 2 months. Study-wide findings and caveats: Ophthalmopathy prediction by the model preceded onset by a median roughly 6 months. Most thyroid clonotypes expanded above 0.001 were also detected in blood.

The source of this sequence is a woman aged 30 to 39 with Graves' hyperthyroidism that later progressed to Graves' ophthalmopathy. The chain uses TRBV11-3 and TRBJ2-7, with TRBD1 identical over 7 bases. The sequenced material came from blood. The CDR3 region has the DNA TGTGCCAGCAGCTTAGCGGACAGGTTCTACGAGCAGTACTTC. The encoded protein is CASSLADRFYEQYF.